This T cell receptor beta chain appears in the sequencing data of a study of cytotoxic CD8 clonotypes in ibrutinib-treated CLL. Study findings and constraints: Public clonotypes occurred uncommonly; on treatment, they contracted or remained stable.

CDR3 size: 16 residues. Germline loops: CDR1 SGHTA, CDR2 FQGTGA. Trimming left V 1 base short and J 0 bases short, with 10 bases between. The assay was immunoSEQ multiplex PCR, and TCRdb's table has in-frame clones only and misses some. The sample includes about 140,000 clones, 85% to 95% of them seen just once. As regards this clone: The antigen remains unidentified.

The TCR originated in a human donor with chronic lymphocytic leukemia. J is TRBJ1-5 and V is TRBV7-3; D is unresolved. Sequencing used PBMCs, obtained after 12 months of ibrutinib treatment. The CDR3 DNA is TGTGCCAGCAGCTTAATGGGGATATATAGCAATCAGCCCCAGCATTTT. Residues: CASSLMGIYSNQPQHF.